The 17 T cell receptor beta chains reported below all come from one sample, sequenced in a study of yellow fever vaccine responses in identical twins. TCRdb recomputed calls from the RT-PCR reads with MiXCR, one row per CDR3 protein. The data show about 14,000 distinct CDR3 sequences, around 84% seen once. The material sequenced was T cells from blood (PBMCs), unsorted or a sorted subset (not recorded which), taken before or after yellow fever vaccination (not recorded which). These receptors were collected from a woman younger than 35 who received the yellow fever vaccine.

V gene TRBV28 combines with J gene TRBJ1-6; D uncertain. The CDR3 is 12 residues long. V lost 9 bases and J lost 7, with 10 bases in between. Germline-derived CDR1 and CDR2 are MDHEN and SYDVKM. The CDR3 loop is CASQRGNSPLHF. Written as DNA, the CDR3 is TGTGCCAGTCAAAGAGGGAATTCACCCCTCCACTTT.

The chain is built from TRBV23-1 and TRBJ1-5, with D unclear. TRBV23-1 counts as an open reading frame of uncertain function. The CDR3 length is 16 residues. V lost 3 bases to trimming and J lost 5 bases, with 17 bases between them. CDR3 in amino acids: CASSHPRHSPDQPQHF. The CDR3 DNA is TGCGCCAGCAGTCATCCCCGGCACTCTCCGGATCAGCCCCAGCATTTT.

The chain joins TRBV7-8 to TRBJ2-1, with D perhaps matching TRBD1 (5 bases). Germline V gene sequence: CDR1 SGHVS, CDR2 FQNEAQ. V shed 5 bases and J shed 1 base, with 12 bases lying between them. This CDR3 contains 15 residues. The CDR3 loop is CASSARVVSYNEQFF. CDR3 DNA: TGTGCCAGCAGCGCCAGGGTCGTGTCCTACAATGAGCAGTTCTTC.

The chain is built from TRBV24-1 and TRBJ2-1; D is uncertain. Germline lookup yields CDR1 KGHDR and CDR2 SFDVKD. CDR3 length: 14 amino acids. V lost 7 bases, J lost 2 bases, and 11 bases lay in between. The CDR3 region has the DNA TGTGCCACCAGCCCGAGTGGGCCCTACAATGAGCAGTTCTTC. It translates to CATSPSGPYNEQFF.

Here the CDR3 reads CAPRRGASYEQYV. The DNA of the CDR3 is TGTGCCCCCCGGCGGGGGGCCTCCTACGAGCAGTACGTC. The chain links TRBV12-3 or TRBV12-4 to TRBJ2-7; 8 nucleotides align to TRBD2. Unmatched junction bases numbered 6, after V lost 11 bases and J lost 0 bases. CDR3 length: 13 residues.

J is TRBJ2-7 and V is TRBV29-1; D is possibly TRBD2 (6 bases). Germline CDR1 SQVTM, CDR2 ANQGSEA. This CDR3 has 11 amino acids. Trimming removed 6 bases from V and 6 bases from J, with 12 bases in between. The CDR3 sequence is CSVALASEQYF. The CDR3 nucleotides read TGCAGCGTGGCACTAGCATCCGAGCAGTACTTC.

A single count supports this clonotype. The chain joins TRBV12-3 or TRBV12-4 to TRBJ1-6; possibly TRBD1 for D (6 bases). The CDR3 has 15 residues. Trimming stripped 4 bases from V and 11 bases from J, with 18 bases between. CDR3 coding DNA: TGTGCCAGCAGTTCCAGGGGCGGCCTAGGGACACCCCTCCACTTT. The encoded protein is CASSSRGGLGTPLHF.

This clonotype has more than one count but fewer than ten. V gene TRBV29-1 combines with J gene TRBJ2-2; tentative D call: TRBD1 (6 bases). Germline V gene data show CDR1 as SQVTM and CDR2 as ANQGSEA. The CDR3 is made up of 19 amino acids. Trimming pared 4 bases from V and 3 bases from J, leaving 27 bases between. DNA for the CDR3: TGCAGCGTTGTTATATACGTCCTCGGGCAGGGGTCCTACACCGGGGAGCTGTTTTTT. This translates into CSVVIYVLGQGSYTGELFF.

This chain connects TRBV18 to TRBJ1-1; D gene uncertain. V dropped 2 bases and J dropped 6 bases, with 10 bases sitting between them. Germline V lookup: CDR1 KGHSH, CDR2 LQKENI. CDR3 length equals 13 residues. The CDR3 loop is CASSPSPQSEAFF. In DNA form, the CDR3 reads TGTGCCAGCTCACCAAGTCCACAGTCTGAAGCTTTCTTT. Together with reference TRBV18 and TRBJ1-1, the CDR3 gives the full variable domain: NAGVMQNPRHLVRRRGQEARLRCSPMKGHSHVYWYRQLPEEGLKFMVYLQKENIIDESGMPKERFSAEFPKEGPSILRIQQVVRGDSAAYFCASSPSPQSEAFFGQGTRLTVV.

The chain links TRBV11-1 to TRBJ1-3; a possible D gene is TRBD1 (5 bases). This CDR3 comprises 17 residues. Germline CDR1 is SGHAT and CDR2 is FQDESV (reference sequence). V dropped 5 bases and J dropped 4 bases, with 21 bases sitting between them. CDR3 loop: CASSESQGRNSGNTIYF. CDR3 DNA: TGTGCCAGCAGCGAAAGTCAGGGCCGGAACTCCGGAAACACCATATATTTT. Full variable domain (outside the CDR3, taken from reference TRBV11-1 and TRBJ1-3): EAEVAQSPRYKITEKSQAVAFWCDPISGHATLYWYRQILGQGPELLVQFQDESVVDDSQLPKDRFSAERLKGVDSTLKIQPAELGDSAMYLCASSESQGRNSGNTIYFGEGSWLTVV.

This clonotype has only one observation. The chain uses TRBV13 and TRBJ2-7; tentative D call: TRBD2 (6 bases). V was cut by 8 bases and J by 1 base, with 18 bases left in between. Germline V lookup: CDR1 PRHDT, CDR2 FYEKMQ (reference sequence). The CDR3 has 15 amino acids. The CDR3 loop reads CASEKGDSGSYEQYF. The CDR3 DNA sequence: TGTGCCAGCGAAAAAGGGGATAGCGGTTCCTACGAGCAGTACTTC.

The chain carries TRBV5-1 and TRBJ2-2; D uncertain. The CDR3 runs 15 residues. Germline CDR1 and CDR2: SGHRS and YFSETQ. Trimming removed 1 base at V and 0 bases at J, with 7 bases between. The CDR3 coding sequence is TGCGCCAGCAGCTTGAGCAGCGCGAACACCGGGGAGCTGTTTTTT. This gives the protein CASSLSSANTGELFF.

This chain links TRBV5-1 with TRBJ1-5; no firm D call. In germline, CDR1 is SGHRS, CDR2 YFSETQ. This CDR3 has 13 amino acids. Trimming pared 0 bases from V and 5 bases from J, leaving 6 bases between. The CDR3 DNA follows: TGCGCCAGCAGCTTGGAAAGGGATCAGCCCCAGCATTTT. It is translated as CASSLERDQPQHF.

The chain is built from TRBV11-2 and TRBJ1-6; no definite D call. Germline CDR1 is SGHAT and CDR2 is FQNNGV. Trimming removed 1 base from V and 5 bases from J, with 9 bases in between. The CDR3 has 15 residues. The CDR3 here is CASSLVLADNSPLHF. The DNA of the CDR3 is TGTGCCAGCAGCTTAGTACTGGCGGATAATTCACCCCTCCACTTT.

This clonotype was observed a handful of times. The gene calls are TRBV29-1 and TRBJ1-1, with a possible D match to TRBD1 (5 bases). The CDR3 runs to 12 residues. The germline V and J ends were trimmed by 5 bases and 1 base, with 8 bases remaining between them. The V gene's germline CDR1 is SQVTM and CDR2 ANQGSEA. CDR3 DNA: TGCAGCGTTCCAGGGAAGAACACTGAAGCTTTCTTT. It encodes CSVPGKNTEAFF.

The V and J genes are TRBV18 and TRBJ2-3; tentatively, D is TRBD2 (6 bases). The CDR3 has 12 residues. Germline loops: CDR1 KGHSH, CDR2 LQKENI. The ends were cut back, 3 bases at V and 8 bases at J, with 9 bases in the middle. DNA for the CDR3: TGTGCCAGCTCACCCTATAGCGGTACGCAGTATTTT. Protein product: CASSPYSGTQYF. Variable domain in full (rest from reference TRBV18 and TRBJ2-3): NAGVMQNPRHLVRRRGQEARLRCSPMKGHSHVYWYRQLPEEGLKFMVYLQKENIIDESGMPKERFSAEFPKEGPSILRIQQVVRGDSAAYFCASSPYSGTQYFGPGTRLTVL.

The gene calls are TRBV15 and TRBJ1-1, with 10 bases lining up with TRBD1. This CDR3 is 14 amino acids long. V was pared by 5 bases and J by 6 bases, with 6 bases of the junction left unmatched. From germline, CDR1 is LNHNV and CDR2 YYDKDF (reference sequence). The chain's CDR3 is CATSDRDRGSEAFF. The CDR3 DNA reads as TGTGCCACCAGCGACCGGGACAGGGGCTCTGAAGCTTTCTTT.